The 20 T cell receptor beta chains presented below share a single source sample, sequenced in a study of Graves' ophthalmopathy and Graves' hyperthyroidism. Amplification targeted the TCR beta CDR3 regions, with RNA transcripts as the source material. After a first-round RT-PCR with HTBI primers, a second-round multiplex PCR was run. TCRdb re-derived calls from the multiplex PCR reads in MiXCR, one entry per CDR3 protein. Here the sample spans some 410,000 distinct CDR3 sequences, around 21% being singletons. Sequencing was carried out using peripheral blood. The receptors shown here come from a woman under 30 with stable Graves' hyperthyroidism.

This clonotype was observed at least ten times. The rearrangement links TRBV2 to TRBJ2-7; D remains unclear. The CDR3 is made up of 13 amino acids. V lost 3 bases to trimming and J lost 0 bases, with 6 bases between them. CDR1 and CDR2 from the germline V gene are SNHLY and FYNNEI. DNA for the CDR3: TGTGCCAGCAGTGACCGTCTCTCCTACGAGCAGTACTTC. Protein product: CASSDRLSYEQYF.

Many counts were recorded for this clonotype. The V call is TRBV6-1, the J call TRBJ2-5; D is uncertain. This CDR3 contains 11 residues. The V end was cut by 1 base, the J end by 7 bases, with 4 bases between. Germline loops: CDR1 MNHNS, CDR2 SASEGT. In DNA form, the CDR3 reads TGTGCCAGCAGTGAAGTGGGGACCCAGTACTTC. Translation gives CASSEVGTQYF.

This clonotype has a count of ten or more. This chain uses TRBV20-1 with TRBJ1-5; D uncertain. This CDR3 comprises 14 residues. In germline, CDR1 is DFQATT, CDR2 SNEGSKA (reference sequence). V lost 0 bases, J lost 3 bases, and 9 bases lay in between. The chain's CDR3 is CSARDPLTNQPQHF. Here the CDR3 DNA reads TGCAGTGCTAGAGATCCCCTCACCAATCAGCCCCAGCATTTT.

At least ten counts were recorded for this clonotype. This chain joins TRBV7-9 and TRBJ2-7, with a weak D call TRBD2 (5 bases). Trimming stripped 5 bases from V and 5 bases from J, with 10 bases between. This CDR3 is 12 amino acids long. CDR1 and CDR2 (germline): SEHNR, FQNEAQ (reference sequence). CDR3 coding DNA: TGTGCCAGCAGCGAACGGACTGACGAGCAGTACTTC. Translated, it gives CASSERTDEQYF.

This clonotype was counted between two and nine times. The rearrangement joins TRBV7-8 to TRBJ2-2, with 9 bases that match TRBD1. CDR1 is SGHVS and CDR2 is FQNEAQ in the germline V gene. The CDR3 loop spans 15 amino acids. With 3 bases clipped from V and 4 bases from J, the junction kept 3 bases outside the gene matches. CDR3 in amino acids: CASSFRDRVTGELFF. The CDR3 bases are TGTGCCAGCAGCTTCCGGGACAGGGTCACCGGGGAGCTGTTTTTT.

CDR3 protein: CSASLIPKNIQYF. The CDR3 nucleotides read TGCAGTGCTAGTCTCATCCCCAAAAACATTCAGTACTTC. V usage is TRBV20-1 and J usage is TRBJ2-4; D remains unclear. Germline V gene sequence: CDR1 DFQATT, CDR2 SNEGSKA (reference sequence). The V end lost 3 bases, the J end lost 2 bases, and 8 bases lay between the germline ends. The CDR3 runs 13 residues.

This clonotype occurred many times. The chain couples TRBV4-2 to TRBJ1-3; a possible D gene is TRBD1 (5 bases). Trimming stripped 1 base from V and 6 bases from J, with 13 bases between. CDR1 LGHNA and CDR2 YNFKEQ come from the germline V gene. The CDR3 covers 15 residues. The CDR3: CASSQVQLQANTIYF. The CDR3 DNA follows: TGTGCCAGCAGCCAAGTTCAATTACAGGCAAACACCATATATTTT.

The table lists this clonotype with many counts. The chain recombines TRBV11-2 with TRBJ2-5; 10 bases are shared with TRBD2. With V trimmed by 6 bases and J by 0 bases, 19 bases remained unmatched. The CDR3 consists of 20 residues. Germline loops: CDR1 SGHAT, CDR2 FQNNGV. This CDR3 is CASSWGGLAGVRAYQETQYF. CDR3 in DNA: TGTGCCAGCAGTTGGGGAGGGCTAGCGGGAGTACGGGCTTACCAAGAGACCCAGTACTTC.

The chain has TRBV7-3 and TRBJ1-1, with D perhaps matching TRBD1 (6 bases). Per the germline V gene, CDR1 is SGHTA and CDR2 is FQGTGA. This CDR3 has 15 residues. Trimming removed 0 bases from V and 4 bases from J, with 12 bases in between. The CDR3 DNA sequence: TGTGCCAGCAGCTTAACAGGTGGGGGCCCCACTGAAGCTTTCTTT. Its translation is CASSLTGGGPTEAFF.

This clonotype was seen repeatedly, ten times or more. The gene calls are TRBV7-9 and TRBJ1-2; no clear D. The CDR3 covers 15 residues. The germline V gene encodes CDR1 SEHNR and CDR2 FQNEAQ (reference sequence). V was cut by 1 base and J by 4 bases, with 13 bases left in between. CDR3 coding DNA: TGTGCCAGCAGCTTAGGAGGCCTCGGAGGCTATGGCTACACCTTC. This translates into CASSLGGLGGYGYTF.

V and J are TRBV18 and TRBJ2-7, with D perhaps matching TRBD1 (6 bases). V shed 0 bases and J shed 4 bases, with 13 bases lying between them. CDR3 length: 15 amino acids. Germline V gene data show CDR1 as KGHSH and CDR2 as LQKENI. The CDR3 coding sequence is TGTGCCAGCTCACCACCGGACAGCGGAACGTACGAGCAGTACTTC. Translation: CASSPPDSGTYEQYF.

This chain joins TRBV24-1 and TRBJ1-5; perhaps TRBD1 as D (5 bases). CDR3 length: 16 residues. Looked up from germline, CDR1 is KGHDR and CDR2 is SFDVKD. The V and J ends lost 2 bases and 9 bases respectively, with 19 bases between them. The CDR3 DNA reads as TGTGCCACCAGTGATTCTACCACAGGCCCGGTAGCGCCCCAGCATTTT. Protein: CATSDSTTGPVAPQHF.

The chain recombines TRBV6-1 with TRBJ1-1; 7 nucleotides match TRBD1. The CDR3 contains 14 residues. CDR1 and CDR2 (germline): MNHNS, SASEGT. V dropped 8 bases and J dropped 5; count of bases not matched to a gene: 11. The CDR3 reads CASGREGAGTEAFF. The CDR3, as DNA: TGTGCCAGCGGGCGGGAGGGGGCAGGTACTGAAGCTTTCTTT.

This clonotype was picked up many times. The chain carries TRBV19 and TRBJ1-1; D ambiguous. The CDR3 is 9 residues long. Germline V gene data show CDR1 as LNHDA and CDR2 as SQIVND (reference sequence). V was pared by 9 bases and J by 8 bases, with 7 bases between. In DNA form, the CDR3 reads TGTGCCAGGTCTCCCGAAGCTTTCTTT. It codes for CARSPEAFF.

A few counts support this clonotype. Mismatch with germline at one junction end may stem from a read error. The chain uses TRBV18 and TRBJ2-2, with 7 bases lining up with TRBD1. Germline values: CDR1 KGHSH, CDR2 LQKENI. The CDR3 is made up of 15 amino acids. Here the CDR3 reads CTSSPRDRNTGELFF. Written as DNA, the CDR3 is TGTACCAGCTCACCACGGGACAGGAACACCGGGGAGCTGTTTTTT.

This clonotype came up many times. The CDR3, as DNA: TGTGCCATCAGGGCCAGTCTCACCGGGGAGCTGTTTTTT. The encoded protein is CAIRASLTGELFF. V gene TRBV10-3 combines with J gene TRBJ2-2; D remains ambiguous. The CDR3 totals 13 residues. Germline-derived CDR1 and CDR2 are ENHRY and SYGVKD. The V gene lost 6 bases and the J gene lost 4 bases, with 9 bases spanning the gap.

In its sample, this clonotype was seen many times. The CDR3 loop reads CASTGTGGTGANVLTF. The CDR3 region has the DNA TGTGCCAGCACCGGGACAGGGGGGACCGGGGCCAACGTCCTGACTTTC. The rearrangement uses TRBV6-1 and TRBJ2-6; 11 bases match TRBD1. V shed 7 bases, J shed 4 bases, and the junction held 6 bases outside the gene matches. The germline V gene encodes CDR1 MNHNS and CDR2 SASEGT. The length of the CDR3 is 16 residues.

In the case of this clonotype: Given a much more abundant clone one base away, this may be a read error. This chain links TRBV2 with TRBJ2-7, with 7 bases matching TRBD2. Germline V lookup: CDR1 SNHLY, CDR2 FYNNEI. The CDR3 is made up of 13 amino acids. DNA for the CDR3: TGTGCCAGCAGTGGCTTAACGGGAGGAGAGCAGGACTTC. Amino acid sequence: CASSGLTGGEQDF.

Many counts were recorded for this clonotype. This may be a read error: a much more frequent sequence differs by one nucleotide. The chain combines TRBV6-1 with TRBJ1-1; D possibly corresponds to TRBD1 (6 bases). Trimming removed 5 bases from V and 10 bases from J, with 23 bases in between. Germline loops: CDR1 MNHNS, CDR2 SASEGT. The CDR3 is 15 amino acids. CDR3 DNA sequence: TGTGCCAGCAGTCAAGACACGCTAGCGGACAGAGGAGCTTTCTTT. This sequence encodes CASSQDTLADRGAFF.

This chain uses TRBV30 with TRBJ2-7; 7 bases fit TRBD2. V lost 3 bases and J lost 2; bases outside the gene matches: 1. The CDR3 covers 12 residues. The germline gives CDR1 GTSNPN, CDR2 SVGIG (reference sequence). The CDR3 DNA is TGTGCCTGGAGCGGACTAGCCTACGAGCAGTACTTC. Protein product: CAWSGLAYEQYF. Complete variable domain (other parts from reference TRBV30 and TRBJ2-7): SQTIHQWPATLVQPVGSPLSLECTVEGTSNPNLYWYRQAAGRGLQLLFYSVGIGQISSEVPQNLSASRPQDRQFILSSKKLLLSDSGFYLCAWSGLAYEQYFGPGTRLTVT.